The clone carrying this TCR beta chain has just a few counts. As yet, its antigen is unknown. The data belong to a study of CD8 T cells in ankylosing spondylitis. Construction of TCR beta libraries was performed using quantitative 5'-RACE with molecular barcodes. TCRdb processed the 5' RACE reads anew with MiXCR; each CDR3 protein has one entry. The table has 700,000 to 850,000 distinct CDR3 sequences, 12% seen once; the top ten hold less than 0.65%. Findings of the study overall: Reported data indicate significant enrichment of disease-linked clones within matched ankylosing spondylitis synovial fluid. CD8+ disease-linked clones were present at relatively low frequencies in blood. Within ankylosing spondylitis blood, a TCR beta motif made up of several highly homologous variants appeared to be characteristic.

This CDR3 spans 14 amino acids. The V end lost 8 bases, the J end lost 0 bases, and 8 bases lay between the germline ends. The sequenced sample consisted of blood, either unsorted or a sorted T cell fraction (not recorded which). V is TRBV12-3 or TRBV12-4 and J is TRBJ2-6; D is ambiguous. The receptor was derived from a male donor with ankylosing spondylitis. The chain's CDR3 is CASDRSSGANVLTF. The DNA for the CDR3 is TGTGCCAGCGACCGTAGCTCTGGGGCCAACGTCCTGACTTTC.